These T cell receptor beta chains were read from a single sample in a study of regulatory T cells in long-lasting Graves disease. One entry per CDR3 protein results from TCRdb running MiXCR on the multiplex PCR reads. The profile shows roughly 500,000 distinct CDR3 sequences, under 25% of them singletons. Sample: peripheral blood mononuclear cells (PBMCs), taken when the disease was refractory, from a patient treated with antithyroid drugs. These receptors were obtained from a female donor with Graves disease. Both conserved end residues are part of each CDR3. The D gene is left open where the match is weak. Not all rows give a size; the values are once, few, many and, for expanded clones, a class.

d_call: TRBD1
v_call: TRBV20-1
j_call: TRBJ1-4
clone_size: many
cdr3_aa: CSALLTGGLEKLFF
cdr3_nt: TGCAGTGCTCTCCTAACAGGGGGCTTGGAAAAACTGTTTTTT

d_call: TRBD1
v_call: TRBV19
j_call: TRBJ1-1
clone_size: once
cdr3_aa: CASRKTGREASF
cdr3_nt: TGTGCCAGTAGAAAGACAGGGAGAGAAGCTTCCTTT

d_call: .
v_call: TRBV28
j_call: TRBJ1-1
clone_size: many
cdr3_aa: CASSSHGGSDTEAFF
cdr3_nt: TGTGCCAGCAGTTCCCACGGAGGCTCGGACACTGAAGCTTTCTTT

d_call: TRBD2
v_call: TRBV20-1
j_call: TRBJ2-5
clone_size: .
cdr3_aa: CSASNPTSGEETQYF
cdr3_nt: TGCAGTGCTTCGAACCCGACTAGCGGGGAAGAGACCCAGTACTTC

d_call: .
v_call: TRBV7-3
j_call: TRBJ1-2
clone_size: many
cdr3_aa: CASSPDGANYGYTF
cdr3_nt: TGTGCCAGCAGCCCGGACGGAGCTAACTATGGCTACACCTTC

d_call: TRBD2
v_call: TRBV11-2
j_call: TRBJ2-1
clone_size: .
cdr3_aa: CASSPRREYNEQFF
cdr3_nt: TGTGCCAGCAGCCCTCGGCGGGAGTACAATGAGCAGTTCTTC

d_call: .
v_call: TRBV6-1
j_call: TRBJ1-5
clone_size: few
cdr3_aa: CASAGSNQPQHF
cdr3_nt: TGTGCCAGCGCAGGGAGCAATCAGCCCCAGCATTTT

d_call: .
v_call: TRBV7-2
j_call: TRBJ2-5
clone_size: few
cdr3_aa: CASSLSSYGQYF
cdr3_nt: TGTGCCAGCAGCTTATCCTCCTACGGGCAGTACTTC

d_call: .
v_call: TRBV2
j_call: TRBJ1-4
clone_size: many
cdr3_aa: CASSTDRFNEKLFF
cdr3_nt: TGTGCCAGCAGCACGGACAGATTTAATGAAAAACTGTTTTTT

d_call: .
v_call: TRBV4-2
j_call: TRBJ1-4
clone_size: few
cdr3_aa: CASSQDFDEFKLFF
cdr3_nt: TGTGCCAGCAGCCAAGATTTTGATGAGTTCAAACTGTTTTTT

d_call: .
v_call: TRBV29-1
j_call: TRBJ1-2
clone_size: .
cdr3_aa: CSVGSSYGYTF
cdr3_nt: TGCAGCGTTGGTAGTTCCTATGGCTACACCTTC

d_call: .
v_call: TRBV9
j_call: TRBJ2-7
clone_size: .
cdr3_aa: CASSARDGEQYF
cdr3_nt: TGTGCCAGCAGCGCCCGGGACGGAGAGCAGTACTTC

d_call: .
v_call: TRBV20-1
j_call: TRBJ2-2
clone_size: .
cdr3_aa: CSAPENTGELFF
cdr3_nt: TGCAGTGCTCCGGAGAACACCGGGGAGCTGTTTTTT

d_call: TRBD2
v_call: TRBV7-3
j_call: TRBJ2-2
clone_size: .
cdr3_aa: CASSLAGGRSPGELFF
cdr3_nt: TGTGCCAGCAGCCTAGCGGGGGGGAGGTCTCCCGGGGAGCTGTTTTTT

d_call: TRBD1
v_call: TRBV9
j_call: TRBJ1-6
clone_size: few
cdr3_aa: CASSASGQPNSPLHF
cdr3_nt: TGTGCCAGCAGCGCTTCGGGACAGCCCAATTCACCCCTCCACTTT

d_call: TRBD1
v_call: TRBV6-1
j_call: TRBJ2-5
clone_size: .
cdr3_aa: CASKAWDSQETQYF
cdr3_nt: TGTGCCAGCAAGGCCTGGGACAGTCAAGAGACCCAGTACTTC

d_call: .
v_call: TRBV30
j_call: TRBJ2-5
clone_size: few
cdr3_aa: CAWSVHETQYF
cdr3_nt: TGTGCCTGGAGTGTACACGAGACCCAGTACTTC

d_call: .
v_call: TRBV5-5
j_call: TRBJ2-5
clone_size: .
cdr3_aa: CASSLYLSQETQYF
cdr3_nt: TGTGCCAGCAGCTTATACCTAAGCCAAGAGACCCAGTACTTC

d_call: TRBD1
v_call: TRBV28
j_call: TRBJ1-1
clone_size: many
cdr3_aa: CASRKTGWDTEAFF
cdr3_nt: TGTGCCAGCAGAAAGACAGGGTGGGACACTGAAGCTTTCTTT

d_call: .
v_call: TRBV19
j_call: TRBJ2-2
clone_size: few
cdr3_aa: CASRSQGSGELFF
cdr3_nt: TGTGCCAGTAGATCACAGGGATCCGGGGAGCTGTTTTTT

d_call: TRBD2
v_call: TRBV30
j_call: TRBJ2-3
clone_size: .
cdr3_aa: CAWNLVAGSADTQYF
cdr3_nt: TGTGCCTGGAACCTGGTAGCGGGATCGGCAGATACGCAGTATTTT

d_call: .
v_call: TRBV18
j_call: TRBJ1-4
clone_size: .
cdr3_aa: CASSPSLGVEGEKLFF
cdr3_nt: TGTGCCAGCTCACCGTCCCTGGGAGTAGAGGGTGAAAAACTGTTTTTT

d_call: .
v_call: TRBV12-3/TRBV12-4
j_call: TRBJ1-2
clone_size: many
cdr3_aa: CASSLLHGLNYGYTF
cdr3_nt: TGTGCCAGCAGTCTACTCCACGGTCTTAACTATGGCTACACCTTC

d_call: TRBD1
v_call: TRBV2
j_call: TRBJ1-2
clone_size: many
cdr3_aa: CASSPSGTGYGYTF
cdr3_nt: TGTGCCAGCAGTCCCTCCGGGACAGGGTATGGCTACACCTTC

d_call: TRBD1
v_call: TRBV4-3
j_call: TRBJ1-2
clone_size: .
cdr3_aa: CASSQVGQGAAGYTF
cdr3_nt: TGCGCCAGCAGCCAAGTTGGACAGGGGGCGGCTGGCTACACCTTC

d_call: .
v_call: TRBV30
j_call: TRBJ1-4
clone_size: few
cdr3_aa: CACNDRNEKLFF
cdr3_nt: TGTGCCTGCAACGACAGGAATGAAAAACTGTTTTTT

d_call: TRBD1
v_call: TRBV28
j_call: TRBJ2-7
clone_size: many
cdr3_aa: CASYRDRGGEQYF
cdr3_nt: TGTGCCAGCTACCGGGACAGGGGGGGCGAGCAGTACTTC

d_call: TRBD2
v_call: TRBV28
j_call: TRBJ2-3
clone_size: few
cdr3_aa: CASSSLAGAVQSDTQYF
cdr3_nt: TGTGCCAGCAGTTCCCTAGCGGGAGCTGTGCAATCAGATACGCAGTATTTT

d_call: TRBD2
v_call: TRBV20-1
j_call: TRBJ2-7
clone_size: .
cdr3_aa: CSANGPGGYEQYF
cdr3_nt: TGCAGTGCTAATGGTCCGGGAGGCTACGAGCAGTACTTC

d_call: .
v_call: TRBV12-3/TRBV12-4
j_call: TRBJ2-2
clone_size: .
cdr3_aa: CASSEPASSTGELFF
cdr3_nt: TGTGCCAGCAGCGAACCGGCCAGTTCCACCGGGGAGCTGTTTTTT

d_call: TRBD1
v_call: TRBV9
j_call: TRBJ1-3
clone_size: .
cdr3_aa: CASSPLDRVSGNTIYF
cdr3_nt: TGTGCCAGCAGCCCCCTCGACAGGGTGTCTGGAAACACCATATATTTT

d_call: TRBD2
v_call: TRBV9
j_call: TRBJ2-7
clone_size: few
cdr3_aa: CASSVGPSGRLSSYEQYF
cdr3_nt: TGTGCCAGCAGCGTAGGCCCGAGCGGGAGATTATCCTCCTACGAGCAGTACTTC

d_call: .
v_call: TRBV20-1
j_call: TRBJ1-2
clone_size: many
cdr3_aa: CSARDEADYGYTF
cdr3_nt: TGCAGTGCTAGAGATGAGGCAGACTATGGCTACACCTTC

d_call: .
v_call: TRBV20-1
j_call: TRBJ1-2
clone_size: many
cdr3_aa: CSASTGIYGYTF
cdr3_nt: TGCAGTGCGTCGACGGGGATCTATGGCTACACCTTC

d_call: TRBD2
v_call: TRBV12-3/TRBV12-4
j_call: TRBJ2-1
clone_size: .
cdr3_aa: CASSPAGVGHNEQFF
cdr3_nt: TGTGCCAGCAGCCCAGCGGGAGTCGGGCACAATGAGCAGTTCTTC

d_call: .
v_call: TRBV15
j_call: TRBJ1-4
clone_size: many
cdr3_aa: CATSRDQATNEKLFF
cdr3_nt: TGTGCCACCAGCAGAGATCAGGCAACTAATGAAAAACTGTTTTTT